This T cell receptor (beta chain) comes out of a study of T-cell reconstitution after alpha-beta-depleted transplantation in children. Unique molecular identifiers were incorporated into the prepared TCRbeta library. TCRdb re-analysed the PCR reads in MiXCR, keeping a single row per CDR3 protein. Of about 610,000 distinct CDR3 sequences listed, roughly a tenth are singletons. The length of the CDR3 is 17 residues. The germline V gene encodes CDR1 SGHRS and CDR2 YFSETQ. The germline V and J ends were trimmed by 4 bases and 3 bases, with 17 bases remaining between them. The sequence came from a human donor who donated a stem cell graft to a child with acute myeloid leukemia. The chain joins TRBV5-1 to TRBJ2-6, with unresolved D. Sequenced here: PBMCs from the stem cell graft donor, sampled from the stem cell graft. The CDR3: CASSLNPKSVGANVLTF. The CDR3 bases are TGCGCCAGCAGCCTGAACCCTAAGTCGGTTGGGGCCAACGTCCTGACTTTC.